Sequencing of this T cell receptor (beta chain) was carried out in a study of T cell repertoires in cytomegalovirus infection. Study-wide background: Epitope selection comprised recently identified HLA-C-restricted CMV epitopes and well-studied HLA-B-restricted CMV epitopes. Public signatures in TCR beta pointed to CMV infection and matching HLA type. Study-level findings and limits: People with CMV and the relevant HLA were identified by cumulative public TCR beta family frequency. Clonotypes of TCR beta that were HLA-C-restricted and CMV-specific dominated the ex vivo response.

As regards this clonotype: Its antigen is unidentified.

Each CDR3 protein is one row after TCRdb ran MiXCR on the reads. The sample holds a few hundred thousand distinct CDR3 sequences, roughly 43% seen once. Germline V lookup: CDR1 SGHTA, CDR2 FQGNSA. The CDR3 is 16 amino acids. The J segment lost 4 bases and the V segment lost 1 base, leaving 8 bases of the junction unmatched. The material sequenced was cultured PBMCs, taken from culture after CMV antigen stimulation. The clonotype comes from a human donor in good health (CMV status not recorded). Some clones in this sample may be carry-over from other donors' samples. This chain uses TRBV7-2 with TRBJ2-3, with 7 nucleotides matching TRBD2. The CDR3 DNA follows: TGTGCCAGCAGCTTAGGTGTGACTAGCATCTCAGATACGCAGTATTTT. This encodes CASSLGVTSISDTQYF.